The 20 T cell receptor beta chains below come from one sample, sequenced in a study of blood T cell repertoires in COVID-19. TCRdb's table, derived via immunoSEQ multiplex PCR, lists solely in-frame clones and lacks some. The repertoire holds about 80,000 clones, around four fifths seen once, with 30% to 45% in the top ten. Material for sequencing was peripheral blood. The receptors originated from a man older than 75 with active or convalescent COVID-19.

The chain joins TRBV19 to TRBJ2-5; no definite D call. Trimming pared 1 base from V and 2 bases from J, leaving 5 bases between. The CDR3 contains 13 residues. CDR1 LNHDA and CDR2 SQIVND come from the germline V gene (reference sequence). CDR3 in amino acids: CASSIGRQETQYF. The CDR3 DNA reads TGTGCCAGTAGTATAGGCAGACAAGAGACCCAGTACTTC.

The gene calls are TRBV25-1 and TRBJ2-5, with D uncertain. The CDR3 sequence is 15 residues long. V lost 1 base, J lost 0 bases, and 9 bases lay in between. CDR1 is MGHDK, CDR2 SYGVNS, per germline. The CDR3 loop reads CASSELSVDQETQYF. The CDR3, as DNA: TGTGCCAGCAGTGAATTGAGTGTTGACCAAGAGACCCAGTACTTC. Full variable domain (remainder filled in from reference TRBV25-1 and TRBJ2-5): EADIYQTPRYLVIGTGKKITLECSQTMGHDKMYWYQQDPGMELHLIHYSYGVNSTEKGDLSSESTVSRIRTEHFPLTLESARPSHTSQYLCASSELSVDQETQYFGPGTRLLVL.

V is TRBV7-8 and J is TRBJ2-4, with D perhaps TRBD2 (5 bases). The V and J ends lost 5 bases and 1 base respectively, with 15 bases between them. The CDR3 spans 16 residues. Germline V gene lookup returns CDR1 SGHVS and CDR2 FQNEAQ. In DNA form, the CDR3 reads TGTGCCAGCAGCCCCTATCCGAGAGGGGCCAAAAACATTCAGTACTTC. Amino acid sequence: CASSPYPRGAKNIQYF.

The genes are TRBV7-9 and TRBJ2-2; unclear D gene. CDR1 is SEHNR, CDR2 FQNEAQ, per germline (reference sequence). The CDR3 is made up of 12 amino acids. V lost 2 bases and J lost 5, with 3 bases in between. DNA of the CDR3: TGTGCCAGCAGCTTATTAACCGGGGAGCTGTTTTTT. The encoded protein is CASSLLTGELFF. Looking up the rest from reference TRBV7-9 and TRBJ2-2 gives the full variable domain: DTGVSQNPRHKITKRGQNVTFRCDPISEHNRLYWYRQTLGQGPEFLTYFQNEAQLEKSRLLSDRFSAERPKGSFSTLEIQRTEQGDSAMYLCASSLLTGELFFGEGSRLTVL.

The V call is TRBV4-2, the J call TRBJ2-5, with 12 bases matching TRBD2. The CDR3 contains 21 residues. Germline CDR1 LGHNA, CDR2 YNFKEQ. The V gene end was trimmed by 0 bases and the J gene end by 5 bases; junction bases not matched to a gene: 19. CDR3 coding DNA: TGTGCCAGCAGCCAAGATGGCGGGGCTAGCGGGGGGGCCCTTCTTGTGGAGACCCAGTACTTC. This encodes CASSQDGGASGGALLVETQYF.

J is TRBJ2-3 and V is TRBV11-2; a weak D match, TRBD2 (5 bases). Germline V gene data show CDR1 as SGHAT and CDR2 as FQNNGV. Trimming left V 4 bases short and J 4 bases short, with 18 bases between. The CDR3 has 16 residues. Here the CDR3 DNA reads TGTGCCAGCAGCTCCGACGGCCTGAGAGGGCCAGATACGCAGTATTTT. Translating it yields CASSSDGLRGPDTQYF.

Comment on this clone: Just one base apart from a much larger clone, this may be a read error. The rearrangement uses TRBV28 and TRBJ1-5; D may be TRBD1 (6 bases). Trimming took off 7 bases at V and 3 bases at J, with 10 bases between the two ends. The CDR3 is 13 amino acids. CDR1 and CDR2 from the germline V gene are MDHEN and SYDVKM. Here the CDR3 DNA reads TGTGCCAGCAATGGACAGCTCAATCAGCCCCAGCATTTT. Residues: CASNGQLNQPQHF.

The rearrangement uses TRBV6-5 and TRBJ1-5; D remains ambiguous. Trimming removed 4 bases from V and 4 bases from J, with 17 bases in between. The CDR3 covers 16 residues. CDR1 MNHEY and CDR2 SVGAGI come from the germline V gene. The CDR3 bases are TGTGCCAGCAGTTCCCAGATCTACCACGGGAATCAGCCCCAGCATTTT. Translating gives CASSSQIYHGNQPQHF.

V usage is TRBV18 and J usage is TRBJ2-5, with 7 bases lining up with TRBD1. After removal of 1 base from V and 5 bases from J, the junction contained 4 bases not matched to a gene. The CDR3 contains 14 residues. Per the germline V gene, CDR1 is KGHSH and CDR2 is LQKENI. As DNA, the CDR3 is TGTGCCAGCTCACCACAAAAGGGGGCCGAGACCCAGTACTTC. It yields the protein CASSPQKGAETQYF.

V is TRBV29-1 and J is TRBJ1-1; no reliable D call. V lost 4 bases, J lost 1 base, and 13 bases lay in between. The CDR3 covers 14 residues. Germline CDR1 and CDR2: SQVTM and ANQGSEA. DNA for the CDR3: TGCAGCGTTGTAGTGATGGTTAAGAACACTGAAGCTTTCTTT. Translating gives CSVVVMVKNTEAFF.

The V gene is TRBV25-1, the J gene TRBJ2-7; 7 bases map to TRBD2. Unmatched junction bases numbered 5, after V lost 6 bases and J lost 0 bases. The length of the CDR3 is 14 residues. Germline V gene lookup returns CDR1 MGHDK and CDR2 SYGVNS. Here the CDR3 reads CASRPRDYSYEQYF. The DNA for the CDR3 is TGTGCCAGCAGACCCCGGGACTACTCCTACGAGCAGTACTTC.

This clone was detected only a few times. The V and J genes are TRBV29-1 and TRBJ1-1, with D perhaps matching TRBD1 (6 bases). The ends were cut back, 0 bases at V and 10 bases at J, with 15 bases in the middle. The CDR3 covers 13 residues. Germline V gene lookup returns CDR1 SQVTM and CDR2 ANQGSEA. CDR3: CSVEEGGGRRAFF. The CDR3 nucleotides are TGCAGCGTTGAAGAAGGGGGAGGGCGAAGAGCTTTCTTT.

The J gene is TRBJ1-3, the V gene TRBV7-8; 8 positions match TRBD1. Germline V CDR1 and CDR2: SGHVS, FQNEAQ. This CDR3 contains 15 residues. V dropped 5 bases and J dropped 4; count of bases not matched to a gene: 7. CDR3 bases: TGTGCCAGCAGCATCGACCGGGACAGGGGAAACACCATATATTTT. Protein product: CASSIDRDRGNTIYF.

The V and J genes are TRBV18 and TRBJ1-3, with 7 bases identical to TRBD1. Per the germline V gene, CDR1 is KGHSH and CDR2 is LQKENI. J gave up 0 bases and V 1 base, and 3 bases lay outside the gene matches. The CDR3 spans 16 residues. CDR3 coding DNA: TGTGCCAGCTCACCACAACAGGGGTCCTCTGGAAACACCATATATTTT. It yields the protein CASSPQQGSSGNTIYF. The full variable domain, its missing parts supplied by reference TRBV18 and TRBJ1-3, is NAGVMQNPRHLVRRRGQEARLRCSPMKGHSHVYWYRQLPEEGLKFMVYLQKENIIDESGMPKERFSAEFPKEGPSILRIQQVVRGDSAAYFCASSPQQGSSGNTIYFGEGSWLTVV.

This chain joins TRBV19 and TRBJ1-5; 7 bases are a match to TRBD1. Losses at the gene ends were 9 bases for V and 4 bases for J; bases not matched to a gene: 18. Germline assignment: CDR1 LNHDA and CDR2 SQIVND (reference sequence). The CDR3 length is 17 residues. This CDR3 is CASSSDRLLKLNQPQHF. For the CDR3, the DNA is TGTGCCAGCTCCTCGGACAGGCTGTTGAAACTGAATCAGCCCCAGCATTTT.

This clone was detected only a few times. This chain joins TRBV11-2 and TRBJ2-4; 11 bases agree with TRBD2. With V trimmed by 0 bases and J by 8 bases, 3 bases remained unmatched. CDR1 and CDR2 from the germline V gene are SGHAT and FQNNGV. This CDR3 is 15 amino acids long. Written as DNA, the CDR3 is TGTGCCAGCAGCTTAGATCCGGGACTAGCGGACATTCAGTACTTC. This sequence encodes CASSLDPGLADIQYF. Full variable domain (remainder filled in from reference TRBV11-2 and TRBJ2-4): EAGVAQSPRYKIIEKRQSVAFWCNPISGHATLYWYQQILGQGPKLLIQFQNNGVVDDSQLPKDRFSAERLKGVDSTLKIQPAKLEDSAVYLCASSLDPGLADIQYFGAGTRLSVL.

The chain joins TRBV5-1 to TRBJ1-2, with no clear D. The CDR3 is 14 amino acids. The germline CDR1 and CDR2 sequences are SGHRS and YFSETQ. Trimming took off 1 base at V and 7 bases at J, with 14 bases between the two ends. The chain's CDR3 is CASSLIGESSGYTF. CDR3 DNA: TGCGCCAGCAGCTTGATTGGGGAGAGTTCTGGCTACACCTTC.

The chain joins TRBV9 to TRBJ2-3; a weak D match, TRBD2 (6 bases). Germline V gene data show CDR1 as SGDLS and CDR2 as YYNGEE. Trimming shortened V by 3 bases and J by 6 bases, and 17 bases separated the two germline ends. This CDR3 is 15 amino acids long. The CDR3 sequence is CASSARGGQRDTQYF. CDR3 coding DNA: TGTGCCAGCAGCGCCCGGGGAGGTCAGAGGGATACGCAGTATTTT.

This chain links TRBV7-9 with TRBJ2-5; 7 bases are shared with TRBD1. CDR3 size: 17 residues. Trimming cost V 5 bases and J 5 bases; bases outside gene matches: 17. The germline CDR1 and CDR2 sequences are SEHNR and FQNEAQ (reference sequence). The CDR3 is CASSASSGTVYTETQYF. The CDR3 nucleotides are TGTGCCAGCAGCGCATCCTCCGGGACAGTCTATACTGAGACCCAGTACTTC.

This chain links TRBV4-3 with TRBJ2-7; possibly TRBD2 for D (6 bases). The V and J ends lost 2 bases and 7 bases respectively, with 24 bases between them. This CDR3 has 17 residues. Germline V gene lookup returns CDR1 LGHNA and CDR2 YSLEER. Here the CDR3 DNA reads TGCGCCAGCAGCCAACGGGAGTTCCAGAGCCCTACGCGGGAGCAGTACTTC. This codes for CASSQREFQSPTREQYF.